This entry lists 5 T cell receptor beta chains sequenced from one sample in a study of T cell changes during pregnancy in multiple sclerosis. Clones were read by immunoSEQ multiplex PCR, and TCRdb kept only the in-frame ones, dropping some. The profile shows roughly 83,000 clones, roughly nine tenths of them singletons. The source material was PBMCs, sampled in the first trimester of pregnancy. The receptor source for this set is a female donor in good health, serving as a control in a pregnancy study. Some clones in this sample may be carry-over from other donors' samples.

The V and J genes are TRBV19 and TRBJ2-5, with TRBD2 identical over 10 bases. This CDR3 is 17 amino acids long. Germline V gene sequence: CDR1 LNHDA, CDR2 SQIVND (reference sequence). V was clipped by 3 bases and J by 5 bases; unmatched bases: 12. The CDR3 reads CASSIHPQAGGSETQYF. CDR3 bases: TGTGCCAGTAGTATTCACCCCCAAGCGGGGGGGTCGGAGACCCAGTACTTC.

CDR3 nucleotides: TGTGCCAGCAGTTTCCAACAGGGAGACACTGAAGCTTTCTTT. Amino acid sequence: CASSFQQGDTEAFF. The chain employs TRBV28 and TRBJ1-1; D possibly corresponds to TRBD1 (6 bases). The ends were cut back, 3 bases at V and 3 bases at J, with 11 bases in the middle. This CDR3 comprises 14 residues. Looked up from germline, CDR1 is MDHEN and CDR2 is SYDVKM.

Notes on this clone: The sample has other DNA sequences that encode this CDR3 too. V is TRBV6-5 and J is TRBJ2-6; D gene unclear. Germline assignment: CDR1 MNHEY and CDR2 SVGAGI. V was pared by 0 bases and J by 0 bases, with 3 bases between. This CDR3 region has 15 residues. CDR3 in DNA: TGTGCCAGCAGTTACTCGAGCTCTGGGGCCAACGTCCTGACTTTC. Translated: CASSYSSSGANVLTF.

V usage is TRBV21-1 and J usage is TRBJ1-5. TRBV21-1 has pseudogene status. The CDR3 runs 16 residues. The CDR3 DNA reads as TGTGCCAGCAGCAAAGAAGGAGGATATAGCAATCAGCCCCAGCATTTT. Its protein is CASSKEGGYSNQPQHF.

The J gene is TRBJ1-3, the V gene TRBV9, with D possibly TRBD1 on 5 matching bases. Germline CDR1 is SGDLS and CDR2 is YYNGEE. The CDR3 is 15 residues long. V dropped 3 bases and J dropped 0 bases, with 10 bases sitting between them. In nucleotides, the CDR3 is TGTGCCAGCAGCGCCGACAGCTACTCTGGAAACACCATATATTTT. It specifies CASSADSYSGNTIYF.